This entry lists 4 T cell receptor beta chains sequenced from one sample in a study of CXCR3-negative and CXCR3-positive naive CD8 T cells. The authors prepared UMI-labeled TRB cDNA libraries by 5' RACE. TCRdb reprocessed the 5' RACE reads; each CDR3 protein has one entry and no DNA is given. The sample shows roughly 3,500 distinct CDR3 sequences, and roughly 1.8% sits with its ten largest clones. The sample consisted of naive CXCR3- CD8+ T cells from blood. Subset defined: CD45RO-CCR7+CD27+CD95- naive CD8+ T cells lacking CXCR3 (TNR3-). These receptors all come from a human donor in good health. Some clones in this sample may be carry-over from other donors' samples.

This clonotype ranks as medium-sized in terms of frequency. The chain recombines TRBV4-1 with TRBJ2-1; the D gene TCRdb calls, TRBD2, cannot be checked with no DNA. Germline-derived CDR1 and CDR2 are MGHRA and YSYEKL. This CDR3 has 15 residues. The CDR3 is CASSQVHSGSDEQFF.

The J gene is TRBJ2-3, the V gene TRBV6-5. Per the germline V gene, CDR1 is MNHEY and CDR2 is SVGAGI. The CDR3 length is 14 residues. The CDR3 sequence: CASSLSGSGDTQYF.

This clonotype shows up as medium-sized by frequency. The chain links TRBV25-1 to TRBJ1-2; TCRdb outputs TRBD1, but without DNA this stays unchecked. The germline CDR1 and CDR2 sequences are MGHDK and SYGVNS. The CDR3 has 15 amino acids. CDR3 protein: CASSESGQSSSGYTF.

The V call is TRBV20-1, the J call TRBJ1-2; absent DNA, TCRdb's TRBD1 call cannot be checked. Germline CDR1 is DFQATT and CDR2 is SNEGSKA (reference sequence). The CDR3 consists of 14 residues. The CDR3 protein is CSARVQGVEYGYTF.